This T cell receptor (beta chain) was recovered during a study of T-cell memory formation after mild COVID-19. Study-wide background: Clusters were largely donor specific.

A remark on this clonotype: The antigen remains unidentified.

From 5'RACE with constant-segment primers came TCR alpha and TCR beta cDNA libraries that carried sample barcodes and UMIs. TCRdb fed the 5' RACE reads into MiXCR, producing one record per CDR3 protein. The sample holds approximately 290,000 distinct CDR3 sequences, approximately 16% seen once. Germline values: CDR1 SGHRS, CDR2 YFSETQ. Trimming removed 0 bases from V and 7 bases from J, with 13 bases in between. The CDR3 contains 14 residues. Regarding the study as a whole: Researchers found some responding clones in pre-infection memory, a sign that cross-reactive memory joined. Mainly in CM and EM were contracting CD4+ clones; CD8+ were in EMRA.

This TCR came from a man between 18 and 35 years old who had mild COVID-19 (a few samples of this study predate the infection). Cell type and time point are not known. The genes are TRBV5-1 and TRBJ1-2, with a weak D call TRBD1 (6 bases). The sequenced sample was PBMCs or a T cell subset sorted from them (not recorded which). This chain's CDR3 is CASSLADRSVGYTF. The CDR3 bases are TGCGCCAGCAGCTTGGCCGACAGGAGTGTTGGCTACACCTTC. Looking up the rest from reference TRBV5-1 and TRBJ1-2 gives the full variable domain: KAGVTQTPRYLIKTRGQQVTLSCSPISGHRSVSWYQQTPGQGLQFLFEYFSETQRNKGNFPGRFSGRQFSNSRSEMNVSTLELGDSALYLCASSLADRSVGYTFGSGTRLTVV.